This TCR beta chain was retrieved from a study of vaccination effects on CD4 cells after COVID-19. Study background: Every participant took two doses of the BNT162b2 or mRNA-1273 vaccine. Study-level findings and limits: Only a few convalescent patients and no early post-infection timepoints featured in the study.

Here immunoSEQ multiplex PCR was the method, and the copy in TCRdb shows in-frame clones only, minus some. This repertoire shows some 15,000 clones, just over 75% found once; its top ten account for roughly 25%. About this clone: Its antigen is still unknown.

The germline V gene has CDR1 KGHSH and CDR2 LQKENI. This CDR3 has 13 amino acids. The V end lost 6 bases, the J end lost 3 bases, and 11 bases lay between the germline ends. Peptide-pool stimulation followed by sequencing identified expanded antigen-specific CD4+ clonotypes in the ViraFEST assay. Scientists isolated CD4+ T cells after a roughly 9-day culture period ended. Peptides at roughly 10 ug/ml and IL-2 at about 9.8 IU/ml were added to more than 1.5 million PBMC per well. V gene TRBV18 combines with J gene TRBJ1-1; D is unclear. The TCR was taken from a human donor who received a COVID-19 vaccine. This material consisted of CD4+ T cells from PBMCs cultured with HCoV-229E spike peptides, taken before COVID-19 vaccination. The CDR3 loop is CASSQSQDTEAFF. CDR3 in DNA: TGTGCCAGCTCTCAATCCCAGGACACTGAAGCTTTCTTT.